One and the same sample provided the 9 T cell receptor beta chains below, sequenced in a study of human CD8 memory T cell subsets. It was UMI-labeled 5' RACE by which the TCR beta libraries were made. TCRdb used MiXCR to reprocess the 5' RACE reads, holding one entry per CDR3 protein. The data hold 8,300 or so distinct CDR3 sequences, with roughly 3.9% observed a single time. Sequencing was carried out using CD8+ T cells from PBMCs. These receptor sequences come from a human donor in good health.

The chain employs TRBV2 and TRBJ2-4; 7 bases line up with TRBD1. V shed 6 bases, J shed 7 bases, and the junction held 9 bases outside the gene matches. CDR1 and CDR2 from the germline V gene are SNHLY and FYNNEI. This CDR3 contains 14 residues. The DNA for the CDR3 is TGTGCCAGCAGCGCCGGGACAGTTCGGAACATTCAGTACTTC. Its protein is CASSAGTVRNIQYF. The whole variable domain, filled in from reference TRBV2 and TRBJ2-4, reads EPEVTQTPSHQVTQMGQEVILRCVPISNHLYFYWYRQILGQKVEFLVSFYNNEISEKSEIFDDQFSVERPDGSNFTLKIRSTKLEDSAMYFCASSAGTVRNIQYFGAGTRLSVL.

This clonotype was observed many times. The CDR3 DNA reads TGCGCCAGCAGCTTGGACGGGGGAGATAATTCACCCCTCCACTTT. Amino acids: CASSLDGGDNSPLHF. This sequence joins TRBV5-1 and TRBJ1-6; possible D gene TRBD1, 5 bases. The germline CDR1 and CDR2 sequences are SGHRS and YFSETQ. This CDR3 is built from 15 residues. Trimming took 0 bases from V and 5 from J, leaving 9 bases between them.

In its sample, this clonotype ranks as medium-sized. V is TRBV7-3 and J is TRBJ2-1; 7 bases are a match to TRBD1. Unmatched junction bases numbered 3, after V lost 4 bases and J lost 0 bases. CDR1 and CDR2 from the germline V gene are SGHTA and FQGTGA. This CDR3 contains 15 residues. The CDR3 coding sequence is TGTGCCAGCAGCTCCCGGGACAGCTCCTACAATGAGCAGTTCTTC. This translates into CASSSRDSSYNEQFF.

The chain couples TRBV7-6 to TRBJ2-7; the match to TRBD2 covers 7 bases. This CDR3 has 12 residues. Per the germline V gene, CDR1 is SGHVS and CDR2 is FNYEAQ. V gave up 2 bases and J gave up 7 bases; unmatched junction bases: 2. The CDR3 sequence is CASSLNSGEQYF. CDR3 bases: TGTGCCAGCAGCTTAAATAGCGGGGAGCAGTACTTC.

This clonotype was detected a few times. CDR3 in DNA: TGTGCCAGCAGTCCCTCTTATGGAGCTCACTCCTACGAGCAGTACTTC. The encoded protein is CASSPSYGAHSYEQYF. This sequence joins TRBV27 and TRBJ2-7, with D uncertain. The V end was cut by 5 bases, the J end by 0 bases, with 17 bases between. Germline V lookup: CDR1 MNHEY, CDR2 SMNVEV (reference sequence). The CDR3 is 16 amino acids.

This clonotype was seen only a few times. The rearrangement joins TRBV5-8 to TRBJ2-7, with D perhaps TRBD2 (5 bases). The CDR3 has 15 amino acids. Germline CDR1 reads SGHTS; CDR2 reads YDEGEE. The ends were cut back, 1 base at V and 2 bases at J, with 13 bases in the middle. CDR3 sequence: CASSLRGGRTYEQYF. The CDR3 DNA reads as TGTGCCAGCAGCTTGCGCGGAGGTAGGACCTACGAGCAGTACTTC.

The table lists this clonotype with many counts. The chain joins TRBV28 to TRBJ2-5, with 9 bases identical to TRBD2. CDR3 size: 18 residues. Per germline, CDR1 MDHEN and CDR2 SYDVKM. V dropped 1 base and J dropped 6; count of bases not matched to a gene: 15. CDR3 region: CASSLFPPPAGGPKTQYF. CDR3 in DNA: TGTGCCAGCAGTTTATTTCCTCCCCCCGCGGGAGGGCCGAAGACCCAGTACTTC.

This clonotype was observed a few times. The chain couples TRBV11-3 to TRBJ1-5; perhaps TRBD1 as D (5 bases). Germline V lookup: CDR1 SGHNT, CDR2 YENEEA. CDR3 size: 16 residues. Trimming took 5 bases from V and 0 from J, leaving 14 bases between them. CDR3 DNA sequence: TGTGCCAGCAGCCAACCCAGGGTACTTAGCAATCAGCCCCAGCATTTT. Translating gives CASSQPRVLSNQPQHF.

This clonotype has a count of ten or more. V is TRBV29-1 and J is TRBJ2-7, with TRBD1 matching 8 bases. V dropped 0 bases and J dropped 3; count of bases not matched to a gene: 4. The CDR3 runs 14 residues. Germline V gene lookup returns CDR1 SQVTM and CDR2 ANQGSEA. The CDR3 coding sequence is TGCAGCGTTGAAGAGCGGACAGGGCTCTACGAGCAGTACTTC. This translates into CSVEERTGLYEQYF.